The 20 T cell receptor beta chains below were found in one sample sequenced in a study of T cell responses to AZD1222 COVID-19 vaccine (dated by TCRdb to 2020 to 2022). The label giving this sample's time point can be read as: baseline before first vaccination. The protocol used for the library was the immunoSEQ multiplex PCR assay. TCRdb retrieved this table from immuneACCESS and kept in-frame rearrangements only. Not all clones are present; in checked studies, unresolved V genes account for under half, and no reason is known for the remainder. The sample data list 150,000 or so clones, and about 88% of these were observed just once. The ten largest clonotypes hold around 4.9% of the sample. The input for sequencing was peripheral blood, taken on day 0 of AZD1222 vaccination. The source is an adult in good health.

The chain couples TRBV11-2 to TRBJ1-2, with a weak D call TRBD1 (6 bases). V was clipped by 3 bases and J by 8 bases, with 19 bases between them. Per the germline V gene, CDR1 is SGHAT and CDR2 is FQNNGV. The CDR3 consists of 15 residues. CDR3 sequence reads: CASSFNRFAGEGYTF. The DNA of the CDR3 is TGTGCCAGCAGCTTCAATCGTTTCGCAGGGGAAGGCTACACCTTC.

The rearrangement links TRBV6-2 or TRBV6-3 to TRBJ2-1; unclear D gene. Deletions cut 6 bases from V and 8 bases from J, with 17 bases between. The CDR3 is made up of 14 amino acids. The V gene's germline CDR1 is MNHEY and CDR2 SVGEGT. The CDR3 nucleotides are TGTGCCAGCAGGCCTCTTGGCAAGGCGGATGAGCAGTTCTTC. It is translated as CASRPLGKADEQFF.

This clone was observed a single time. This chain connects TRBV4-3 to TRBJ1-1; the D gene is possibly TRBD1 (5 bases). The CDR3 sequence is 15 residues long. Germline V lookup: CDR1 LGHNA, CDR2 YSLEER. Trimming shortened V by 0 bases and J by 6 bases, and 14 bases separated the two germline ends. This chain's CDR3 is CASSQEDKPNSEAFF. CDR3 coding DNA: TGCGCCAGCAGCCAAGAGGACAAACCCAACTCTGAAGCTTTCTTT.

The chain combines TRBV5-1 with TRBJ1-5, with D tentatively TRBD1 (6 bases). Germline CDR1 and CDR2: SGHRS and YFSETQ. V lost 5 bases to trimming and J lost 10 bases, with 19 bases between them. CDR3 size: 14 residues. CDR3 nucleotide sequence: TGCGCCAGCAGTCAAGGACAGCCGGGGGAACCCCAGCATTTT. Protein product: CASSQGQPGEPQHF.

The chain combines TRBV5-1 with TRBJ2-1; 8 nucleotides line up with TRBD1. Germline values: CDR1 SGHRS, CDR2 YFSETQ. V shed 3 bases, J shed 4 bases, and the junction held 6 bases outside the gene matches. The CDR3 is 15 residues long. Here the CDR3 reads CASSSTGGGYNEQFF. The CDR3 DNA follows: TGCGCCAGCAGCTCAACAGGGGGAGGTTACAATGAGCAGTTCTTC.

This sequence joins TRBV7-2 and TRBJ1-2; D unresolved. CDR3 length: 16 amino acids. CDR1 is SGHTA, CDR2 FQGNSA, per germline. V shed 1 base and J shed 4 bases, with 16 bases lying between them. CDR3 region: CASSLEPRLLGYGYTF. CDR3 coding DNA: TGTGCCAGCAGCTTAGAGCCGCGTCTCCTCGGCTATGGCTACACCTTC.

The chain has TRBV29-1 and TRBJ2-5, with TRBD2 matching 11 bases. V gave up 6 bases and J gave up 9 bases; unmatched junction bases: 9. The CDR3 contains 13 residues. Germline CDR1 and CDR2: SQVTM and ANQGSEA. As DNA, the CDR3 is TGCAGCGTGGCCGGGACTAGCGGATGGGCCCAGTACTTC. This codes for CSVAGTSGWAQYF.

This chain connects TRBV9 to TRBJ2-7; perhaps TRBD1 as D (5 bases). Trimming removed 5 bases from V and 2 bases from J, with 14 bases in between. The CDR3 is 14 residues long. CDR1 and CDR2 from the germline V gene are SGDLS and YYNGEE. In DNA, the CDR3 is TGTGCCAGCAGTCAAGGGGTAGAAGCCTACGAGCAGTACTTC. Encoded protein: CASSQGVEAYEQYF.

The J gene is TRBJ1-5, the V gene TRBV14; D gene ambiguous. Germline CDR1 SGHDN, CDR2 FVKESK. V was pared by 0 bases and J by 0 bases, with 15 bases between. This CDR3 has 18 residues. DNA of the CDR3: TGTGCCAGCAGCCAAGAAGTTCGTAGGGTTTATAGCAATCAGCCCCAGCATTTT. Translated, it gives CASSQEVRRVYSNQPQHF.

V and J are TRBV6-5 and TRBJ2-1; the D gene is possibly TRBD1 (6 bases). The CDR3 contains 16 residues. V lost 0 bases and J lost 5, with 14 bases in between. CDR1 and CDR2 from the germline V gene are MNHEY and SVGAGI. CDR3: CASSYSFARTDNEQFF. CDR3 nucleotide sequence: TGTGCCAGCAGTTACTCCTTCGCGCGGACAGACAATGAGCAGTTCTTC.

The genes are TRBV5-1 and TRBJ1-2; perhaps TRBD1 as D (5 bases). The ends were cut back, 1 base at V and 6 bases at J, with 13 bases in the middle. The length of the CDR3 is 14 residues. Germline lookup yields CDR1 SGHRS and CDR2 YFSETQ. The CDR3 nucleotides read TGCGCCAGCAGCTTGATGGGGCCCACTGATGGCTACACCTTC. This gives the protein CASSLMGPTDGYTF. The entire variable domain, with the rest obtained from reference TRBV5-1 and TRBJ1-2, is as follows: KAGVTQTPRYLIKTRGQQVTLSCSPISGHRSVSWYQQTPGQGLQFLFEYFSETQRNKGNFPGRFSGRQFSNSRSEMNVSTLELGDSALYLCASSLMGPTDGYTFGSGTRLTVV.

The V gene is TRBV10-3, the J gene TRBJ2-7; 11 bases align to TRBD2. Trimming took 4 bases from V and 3 from J; bases not matched to a gene: 8. The CDR3 has 16 residues. Germline assignment: CDR1 ENHRY and CDR2 SYGVKD. The CDR3 protein is CAISAPSGRTNYEQYF. CDR3 sequence (DNA): TGTGCCATCAGTGCTCCTAGCGGGAGGACCAACTACGAGCAGTACTTC.

The rearrangement uses TRBV28 and TRBJ2-1, with D perhaps TRBD2 (5 bases). Germline values: CDR1 MDHEN, CDR2 SYDVKM. The CDR3 runs to 14 residues. V lost 2 bases and J 10 bases, leaving 15 bases between the germline ends. The CDR3 protein is CASSLLAGKREQFF. The DNA for the CDR3 is TGTGCCAGCAGTTTACTAGCTGGGAAACGAGAGCAGTTCTTC. The entire variable domain, with the rest obtained from reference TRBV28 and TRBJ2-1, is as follows: DVKVTQSSRYLVKRTGEKVFLECVQDMDHENMFWYRQDPGLGLRLIYFSYDVKMKEKGDIPEGYSVSREKKERFSLILESASTNQTSMYLCASSLLAGKREQFFGPGTRLTVL.

This clone was detected a few times. The chain links TRBV7-3 to TRBJ2-2, with D unclear. The CDR3 has 14 amino acids. CDR1 SGHTA and CDR2 FQGTGA come from the germline V gene. Trimming removed 6 bases from V and 2 bases from J, with 10 bases in between. In nucleotides, the CDR3 is TGTGCCAGCAGACCGGGCCCCAACACCGGGGAGCTGTTTTTT. This translates into CASRPGPNTGELFF.

This chain connects TRBV2 to TRBJ2-6, with D perhaps TRBD1 (6 bases). V lost 7 bases to trimming and J lost 0 bases, with 7 bases between them. The CDR3 is 14 amino acids. Germline loops: CDR1 SNHLY, CDR2 FYNNEI. The CDR3 sequence is CASNRDSGANVLTF. CDR3 DNA: TGTGCCAGCAACAGGGACTCTGGGGCCAACGTCCTGACTTTC.

This clone was seen a single time. V gene TRBV28 combines with J gene TRBJ1-6; possibly TRBD1 for D (5 bases). Germline V gene data show CDR1 as MDHEN and CDR2 as SYDVKM. The CDR3 loop spans 14 amino acids. V shed 11 bases and J shed 9 bases, with 20 bases lying between them. CDR3 DNA: TGTGCCGGGGGAGGGGCCCTAAGGGGTTCACCCCTCCACTTT. Amino acid sequence: CAGGGALRGSPLHF. The variable domain in full, with the rest retrieved from reference TRBV28 and TRBJ1-6, is DVKVTQSSRYLVKRTGEKVFLECVQDMDHENMFWYRQDPGLGLRLIYFSYDVKMKEKGDIPEGYSVSREKKERFSLILESASTNQTSMYLCAGGGALRGSPLHFGNGTRLTVT.

This CDR3 reads CASSFQTSRNNEQFF. CDR3 bases: TGCGCCAGCAGCTTTCAGACTAGCCGGAACAATGAGCAGTTCTTC. This sequence joins TRBV5-1 and TRBJ2-1, with 7 bases identical to TRBD2. Germline V gene lookup returns CDR1 SGHRS and CDR2 YFSETQ. V was pared by 2 bases and J by 5 bases, with 7 bases of the junction left unmatched. This CDR3 has 15 residues.

The chain couples TRBV10-3 to TRBJ1-5; D is unresolved. The V and J ends lost 3 bases and 7 bases respectively, with 13 bases between them. The CDR3 spans 14 residues. Germline V CDR1 and CDR2: ENHRY, SYGVKD. DNA for the CDR3: TGTGCCATCAGTGACTCTAGGGAAATCCAGCCCCAGCATTTT. Its translation: CAISDSREIQPQHF.

This chain links TRBV9 with TRBJ2-5; D possibly corresponds to TRBD2 (5 bases). Germline assignment: CDR1 SGDLS and CDR2 YYNGEE. Trimming took 4 bases from V and 1 from J, leaving 11 bases between them. The CDR3 is made up of 14 amino acids. The CDR3 DNA reads as TGTGCCAGCAGCCCCCTGGAGGTCCAAGAGACCCAGTACTTC. It encodes CASSPLEVQETQYF.

The chain is built from TRBV6-6 and TRBJ1-2; 11 nucleotides match TRBD1. The V and J ends lost 10 bases and 7 bases, in that order; junction bases with no gene match: 11. The CDR3 runs to 14 residues. The germline V gene encodes CDR1 MNHNY and CDR2 SVGAGI (reference sequence). Here the CDR3 reads CATRPGQGAFGYTF. The CDR3 DNA reads TGTGCCACCCGACCTGGACAGGGGGCGTTTGGCTACACCTTC.